These 12 T cell receptor beta chains were all obtained from the same sample, sequenced in a study of tumour-infiltrating T cells in Burkitt lymphoma. Using immunoSEQ multiplex PCR, the repertoire was profiled, and TCRdb retains in-frame clones only, with some absent. The sample consists of roughly 5,100 clones, about 15% of them appearing once. Sequences were obtained from tumor tissue. The receptors were gathered from a human donor with diffuse large B-cell lymphoma.

The chain couples TRBV7-9 to TRBJ2-5; 7 positions agree with TRBD2. V lost 7 bases to trimming and J lost 0 bases; unmatched junction nucleotides: 5. The germline gives CDR1 SEHNR, CDR2 FQNEAQ (reference sequence). CDR3 length: 14 residues. The DNA for the CDR3 is TGTGCCAGCACCTACGGGGGGTACCAAGAGACCCAGTACTTC. As protein: CASTYGGYQETQYF.

The chain is built from TRBV4-2 and TRBJ2-5; 8 bases align to TRBD1. The germline CDR1 and CDR2 sequences are LGHNA and YNFKEQ. The CDR3 has 15 residues. V trimming: 2 bases; J trimming: 4 bases; junction bases outside the gene matches: 6. CDR3 in amino acids: CASSQIQGAGETQYF. CDR3 DNA sequence: TGTGCCAGCAGCCAAATCCAGGGGGCCGGAGAGACCCAGTACTTC.

The gene calls are TRBV6-4 and TRBJ2-2, with TRBD2 as a possible D gene (5 bases). Germline V gene sequence: CDR1 MRHNA, CDR2 SNTAGT. The V end was cut by 6 bases, the J end by 1 base, with 21 bases between. The CDR3 is 18 amino acids. Here the CDR3 DNA reads TGTGCCAGCAGACGCCCCCGAGACCTCCGGGGGAACACCGGGGAGCTGTTTTTT. The encoded protein is CASRRPRDLRGNTGELFF.

This clone was seen a few times. V gene TRBV1 combines with J gene TRBJ2-7; the D call TRBD2 from the table was never checked on the DNA. TRBV1 is tagged as a pseudogene. This CDR3 has 15 amino acids. The CDR3 sequence: CTSSQVRTSGREQYF. For the CDR3, the DNA is TGCACCAGCAGCCAAGTAAGGACTAGCGGGAGGGAGCAGTACTTC.

The table lists this clone with a few counts. V usage is TRBV21-1 and J usage is TRBJ2-7; the table gives TRBD2 as D, unverified against the DNA. TRBV21-1 is an annotated pseudogene. The CDR3 has 18 amino acids. The CDR3 is CASSKAVYYKILSYEQYF. The CDR3 DNA is TGTGCCAGCAGCAAAGCTGTGTACTACAAGATTTTAAGCTACGAGCAGTACTTC.

The chain is built from TRBV9 and TRBJ1-2; maybe TRBD1 (6 bases). The germline V and J ends were trimmed by 4 bases and 1 base, with 14 bases remaining between them. The CDR3 is made up of 15 amino acids. From germline, CDR1 is SGDLS and CDR2 YYNGEE. This chain's CDR3 is CASSPSGTINYGYTF. The CDR3 DNA sequence: TGTGCCAGCAGCCCAAGCGGGACAATTAACTATGGCTACACCTTC.

The V call is TRBV28, the J call TRBJ2-2; TRBD1 is a possible D gene (5 bases). V was pared by 1 base and J by 1 base, with 10 bases between. Germline CDR1 is MDHEN and CDR2 is SYDVKM. The CDR3 is 16 residues long. The CDR3 bases are TGTGCCAGCAGTTTATTAACAGGCCTGAACACCGGGGAGCTGTTTTTT. Its protein is CASSLLTGLNTGELFF.

The chain has TRBV5-6 and TRBJ2-7; D perhaps matches TRBD1 (6 bases). V shed 1 base and J shed 5 bases, with 19 bases lying between them. This CDR3 region has 16 residues. The germline CDR1 and CDR2 sequences are SGHDT and YYEEEE. In DNA, the CDR3 is TGTGCCAGCAGCTTGTTGTCCAGGGACATCCAGGACGAGCAGTACTTC. As protein: CASSLLSRDIQDEQYF.

This clone was observed a handful of times. V is TRBV9 and J is TRBJ1-1, with no clear D. Between the trimmed V and J ends, which lost 5 bases and 1 base, there was a span of 9 bases. Germline loops: CDR1 SGDLS, CDR2 YYNGEE. This CDR3 comprises 13 residues. The CDR3 DNA follows: TGTGCCAGCAGTCTAACAGCGAACACTGAAGCTTTCTTT. This gives the protein CASSLTANTEAFF.

There are a few counts of this clone. The gene calls are TRBV5-4 and TRBJ2-5; D not resolved. The CDR3 spans 13 residues. The V gene's germline CDR1 is SGHNT and CDR2 YYREEE (reference sequence). V gave up 3 bases and J gave up 3 bases, with 9 bases separating them. The CDR3 sequence is CASSSPGEETQYF. The CDR3 coding sequence is TGTGCCAGCAGCTCCCCGGGTGAAGAGACCCAGTACTTC.

This sequence joins TRBV10-2 and TRBJ2-2; unclear D gene. Germline-derived CDR1 and CDR2 are WSHSY and SAAADI. Between the trimmed V and J ends, which lost 4 bases and 6 bases, there was a span of 12 bases. The CDR3 loop spans 14 amino acids. The CDR3 coding sequence is TGCGCCAGCAGTGGGAGTAGGGCCTCCGGGGAGCTGTTTTTT. Its translation: CASSGSRASGELFF.

This clone appeared a few times. The V call is TRBV9, the J call TRBJ2-1; 8 nucleotides match TRBD2. J lost 3 bases, V lost 4 bases, and 6 bases had no gene match. CDR3 size: 15 residues. Looked up from germline, CDR1 is SGDLS and CDR2 is YYNGEE. CDR3 DNA sequence: TGTGCCAGCAGCCGAGCGGGAGAGATCTACAATGAGCAGTTCTTC. Translation: CASSRAGEIYNEQFF.